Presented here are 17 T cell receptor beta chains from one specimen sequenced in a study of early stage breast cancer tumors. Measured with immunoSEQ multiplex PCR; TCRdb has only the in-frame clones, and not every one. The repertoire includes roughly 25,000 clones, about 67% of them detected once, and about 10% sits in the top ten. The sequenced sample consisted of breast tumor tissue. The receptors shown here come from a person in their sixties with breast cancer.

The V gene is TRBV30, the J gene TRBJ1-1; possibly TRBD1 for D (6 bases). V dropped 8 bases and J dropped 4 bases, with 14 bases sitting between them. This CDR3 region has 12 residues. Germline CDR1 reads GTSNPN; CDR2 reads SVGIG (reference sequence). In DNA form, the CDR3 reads TGTGCCGGAAAGCGGGGGGCCACTGAAGCTTTCTTT. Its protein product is CAGKRGATEAFF.

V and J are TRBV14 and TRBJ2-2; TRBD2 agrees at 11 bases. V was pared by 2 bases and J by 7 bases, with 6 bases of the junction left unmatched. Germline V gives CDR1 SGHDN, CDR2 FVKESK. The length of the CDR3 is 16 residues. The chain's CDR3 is CASSQLSGRAGGELFF. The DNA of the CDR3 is TGTGCCAGCAGCCAACTTAGCGGGAGGGCTGGCGGGGAGCTGTTTTTT.

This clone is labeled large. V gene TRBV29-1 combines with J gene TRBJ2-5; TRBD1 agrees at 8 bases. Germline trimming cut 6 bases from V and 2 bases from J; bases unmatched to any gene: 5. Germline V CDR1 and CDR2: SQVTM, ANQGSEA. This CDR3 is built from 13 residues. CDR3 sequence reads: CSVPGQVQETQYF. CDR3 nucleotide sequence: TGCAGCGTCCCGGGACAGGTTCAAGAGACCCAGTACTTC. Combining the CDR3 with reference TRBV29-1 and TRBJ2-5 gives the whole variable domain SAVISQKPSRDICQRGTSLTIQCQVDSQVTMMFWYRQQPGQSLTLIATANQGSEATYESGFVIDKFPISRPNLTFSTLTVSNMSPEDSSIYLCSVPGQVQETQYFGPGTRLLVL.

CDR3 in amino acids: CAWSLGGASTNEKLFF. CDR3 nucleotide sequence: TGTGCCTGGAGTTTGGGAGGGGCCTCAACTAATGAAAAACTGTTTTTT. The genes are TRBV30 and TRBJ1-4; a weak D match, TRBD1 (5 bases). Trimming stripped 2 bases from V and 0 bases from J, with 13 bases between. The CDR3 loop spans 16 amino acids. Germline V gene sequence: CDR1 GTSNPN, CDR2 SVGIG (reference sequence).

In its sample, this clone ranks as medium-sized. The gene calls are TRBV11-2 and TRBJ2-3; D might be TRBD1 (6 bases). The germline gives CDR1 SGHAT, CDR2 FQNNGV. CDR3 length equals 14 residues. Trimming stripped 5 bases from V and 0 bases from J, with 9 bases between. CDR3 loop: CASSRTASTDTQYF. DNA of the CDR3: TGTGCCAGCAGCCGGACAGCTAGCACAGATACGCAGTATTTT.

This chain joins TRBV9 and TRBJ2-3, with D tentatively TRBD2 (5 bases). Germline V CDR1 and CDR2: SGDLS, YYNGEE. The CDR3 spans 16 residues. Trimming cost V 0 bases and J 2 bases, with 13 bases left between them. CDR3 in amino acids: CASSVGSSTITDTQYF. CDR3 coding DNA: TGTGCCAGCAGCGTAGGGTCTAGCACCATCACAGATACGCAGTATTTT. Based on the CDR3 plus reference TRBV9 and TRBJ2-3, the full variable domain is DSGVTQTPKHLITATGQRVTLRCSPRSGDLSVYWYQQSLDQGLQFLIQYYNGEERAKGNILERFSAQQFPDLHSELNLSSLELGDSALYFCASSVGSSTITDTQYFGPGTRLTVL.

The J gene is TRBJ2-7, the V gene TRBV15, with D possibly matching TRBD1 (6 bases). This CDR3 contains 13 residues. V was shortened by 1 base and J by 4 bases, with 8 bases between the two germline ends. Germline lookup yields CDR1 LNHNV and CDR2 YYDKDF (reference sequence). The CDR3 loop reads CATSRVTGYEQYF. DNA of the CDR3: TGTGCCACCAGCAGAGTGACAGGTTACGAGCAGTACTTC. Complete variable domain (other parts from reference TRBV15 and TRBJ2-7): DAMVIQNPRYQVTQFGKPVTLSCSQTLNHNVMYWYQQKSSQAPKLLFHYYDKDFNNEADTPDNFQSRRPNTSFCFLDIRSPGLGDTAMYLCATSRVTGYEQYFGPGTRLTVT.

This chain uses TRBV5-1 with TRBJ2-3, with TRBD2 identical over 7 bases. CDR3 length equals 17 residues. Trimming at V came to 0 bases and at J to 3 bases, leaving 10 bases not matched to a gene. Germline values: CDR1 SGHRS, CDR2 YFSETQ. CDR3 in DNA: TGCGCCAGCAGCTTGGTTCCCGCGGGAGTAATTACAGATACGCAGTATTTT. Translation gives CASSLVPAGVITDTQYF. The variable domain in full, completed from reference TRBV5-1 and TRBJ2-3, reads KAGVTQTPRYLIKTRGQQVTLSCSPISGHRSVSWYQQTPGQGLQFLFEYFSETQRNKGNFPGRFSGRQFSNSRSEMNVSTLELGDSALYLCASSLVPAGVITDTQYFGPGTRLTVL.

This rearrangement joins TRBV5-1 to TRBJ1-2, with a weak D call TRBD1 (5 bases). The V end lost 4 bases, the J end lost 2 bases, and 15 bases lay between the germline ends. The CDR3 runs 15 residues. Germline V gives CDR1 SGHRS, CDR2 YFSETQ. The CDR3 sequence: CASSAQGWGNYGYTF. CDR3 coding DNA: TGCGCCAGCAGCGCGCAGGGTTGGGGAAACTATGGCTACACCTTC.

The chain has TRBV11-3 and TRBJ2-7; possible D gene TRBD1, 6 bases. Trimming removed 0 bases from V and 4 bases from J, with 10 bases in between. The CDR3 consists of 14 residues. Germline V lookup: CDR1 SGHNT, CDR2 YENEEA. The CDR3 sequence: CASSLEQGRYEQYF. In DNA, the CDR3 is TGTGCCAGCAGCTTAGAACAGGGTCGATACGAGCAGTACTTC.

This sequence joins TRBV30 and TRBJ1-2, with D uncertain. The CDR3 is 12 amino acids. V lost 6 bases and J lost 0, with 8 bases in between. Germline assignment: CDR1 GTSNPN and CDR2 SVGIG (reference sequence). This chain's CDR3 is CACPIANYGYTF. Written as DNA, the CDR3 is TGTGCCTGCCCAATAGCTAACTATGGCTACACCTTC.

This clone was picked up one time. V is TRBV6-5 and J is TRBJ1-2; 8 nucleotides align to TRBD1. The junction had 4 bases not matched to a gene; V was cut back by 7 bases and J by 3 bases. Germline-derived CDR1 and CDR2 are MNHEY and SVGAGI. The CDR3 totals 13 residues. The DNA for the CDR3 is TGTGCCAGCAAATCGACAGGGGACTATGGCTACACCTTC. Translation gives CASKSTGDYGYTF.

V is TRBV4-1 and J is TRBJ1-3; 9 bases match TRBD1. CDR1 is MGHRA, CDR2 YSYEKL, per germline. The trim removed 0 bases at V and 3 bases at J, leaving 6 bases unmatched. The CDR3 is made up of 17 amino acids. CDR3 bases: TGCGCCAGCAGCCAAGACCGACAGGGGGGAAGTGGAAACACCATATATTTT. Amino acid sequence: CASSQDRQGGSGNTIYF.

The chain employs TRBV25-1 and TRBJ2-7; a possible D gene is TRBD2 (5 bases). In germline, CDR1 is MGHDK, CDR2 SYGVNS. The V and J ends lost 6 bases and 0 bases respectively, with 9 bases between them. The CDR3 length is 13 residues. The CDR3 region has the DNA TGTGCCAGCAGGGACTCCCTCTCCTACGAGCAGTACTTC. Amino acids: CASRDSLSYEQYF.

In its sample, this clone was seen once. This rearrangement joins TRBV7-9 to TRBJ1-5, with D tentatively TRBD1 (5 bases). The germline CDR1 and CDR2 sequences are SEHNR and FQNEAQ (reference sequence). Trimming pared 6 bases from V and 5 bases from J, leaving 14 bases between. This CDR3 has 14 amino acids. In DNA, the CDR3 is TGTGCCAGCAGTTCGGAGGGGAGTCATCAGCCCCAGCATTTT. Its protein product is CASSSEGSHQPQHF. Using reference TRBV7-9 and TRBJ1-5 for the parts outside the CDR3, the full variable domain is DTGVSQNPRHKITKRGQNVTFRCDPISEHNRLYWYRQTLGQGPEFLTYFQNEAQLEKSRLLSDRFSAERPKGSFSTLEIQRTEQGDSAMYLCASSSEGSHQPQHFGDGTRLSIL.

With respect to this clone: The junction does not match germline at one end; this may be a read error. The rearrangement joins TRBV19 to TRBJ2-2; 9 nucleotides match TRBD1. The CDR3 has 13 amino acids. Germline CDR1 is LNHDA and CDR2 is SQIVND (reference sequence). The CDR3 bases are TGTGCCAGTAGTGTACAGGGGGCCGGGAAGCTGTTTTTT. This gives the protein CASSVQGAGKLFF.

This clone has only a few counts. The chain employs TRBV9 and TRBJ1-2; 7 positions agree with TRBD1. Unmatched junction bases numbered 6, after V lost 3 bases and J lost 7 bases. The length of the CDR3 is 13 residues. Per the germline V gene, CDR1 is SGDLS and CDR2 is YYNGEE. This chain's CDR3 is CASSAQGVGGYTF. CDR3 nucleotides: TGTGCCAGCAGCGCGCAGGGGGTCGGTGGCTACACCTTC.